The sample holds a few counts of the clone carrying this TCR beta chain. Under 3 months was the duration of disease in ophthalmopathy patients, who also had a Clinical Activity Score of at least 3 and a NOSPECS grade of at least 4. Uncontrolled infections, other autoimmune diseases, pregnancy or lactation led to exclusion of patients. On the basis of clinical symptoms, serum thyroxine and TRAb, thyroid ultrasound and orbital computed tomography, diagnoses were made. From around 11 ml of fresh peripheral blood, PBMCs were isolated. The data stem from a study of T cells in Graves' hyperthyroidism and ophthalmopathy. The junction had 9 bases not matched to a gene; V was cut back by 11 bases and J by 0 bases. Germline values: CDR1 SNHLY, CDR2 FYNNEI. The CDR3 is made up of 16 amino acids. Template material for amplifying TCR beta CDR3 regions consisted of RNA transcripts. TCR CDR3 underwent first-round RT-PCR with the HTBI primer set. Each CDR3 protein gets one entry after TCRdb re-called the multiplex PCR reads with MiXCR. In the table there are about 350,000 distinct CDR3 sequences, roughly 15% of which are singletons.

This receptor was taken from a woman in her sixties with Graves' ophthalmopathy. The material sequenced was blood. The rearrangement uses TRBV2 and TRBJ2-6; 8 bases agree with TRBD2. The CDR3 region has the DNA TGTGCCGGGGGAGCCCGGGGGGGCTCTGGGGCCAACGTCCTGACTTTC. Protein sequence: CAGGARGGSGANVLTF. The full variable domain, its missing parts supplied by reference TRBV2 and TRBJ2-6, is EPEVTQTPSHQVTQMGQEVILRCVPISNHLYFYWYRQILGQKVEFLVSFYNNEISEKSEIFDDQFSVERPDGSNFTLKIRSTKLEDSAMYFCAGGARGGSGANVLTFGAGSRLTVL.